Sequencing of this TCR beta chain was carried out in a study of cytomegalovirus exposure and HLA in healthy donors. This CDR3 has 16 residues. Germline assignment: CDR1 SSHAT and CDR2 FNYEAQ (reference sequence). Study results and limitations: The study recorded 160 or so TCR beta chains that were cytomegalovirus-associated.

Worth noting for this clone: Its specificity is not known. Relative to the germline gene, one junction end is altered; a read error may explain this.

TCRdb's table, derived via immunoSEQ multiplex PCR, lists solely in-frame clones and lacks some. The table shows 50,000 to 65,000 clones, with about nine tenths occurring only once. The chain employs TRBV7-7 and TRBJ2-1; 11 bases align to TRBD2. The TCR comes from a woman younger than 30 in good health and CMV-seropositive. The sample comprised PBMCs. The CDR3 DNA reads TGTGCTAGCAGCTTGAGTGGACTAGCGGGTTACAATGAGCAGTTCTTC. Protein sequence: CASSLSGLAGYNEQFF.